The 24 T cell receptor beta chains reported below all come from one sample, sequenced in a study of blood T cell repertoires in COVID-19. Data came from immunoSEQ multiplex PCR; TCRdb stores just in-frame clones and leaves some out. The profile shows 350,000 to 500,000 clones, 70% to 90% of them singletons. The sample taken for sequencing was peripheral blood. These receptors all come from a man aged 18 to 35 with COVID-19, enrolled during active disease.

This sequence joins TRBV5-1 and TRBJ1-4; D remains ambiguous. CDR3 size: 14 residues. CDR1 and CDR2 (germline): SGHRS, YFSETQ. V lost 4 bases and J lost 0, with 7 bases in between. This CDR3 reads CASSHGTTNEKLFF. CDR3 bases: TGCGCCAGCAGCCACGGGACAACTAATGAAAAACTGTTTTTT.

This chain joins TRBV5-1 and TRBJ2-5; D gene unclear. V was pared by 3 bases and J by 5 bases, with 8 bases between. CDR3 length: 12 residues. Germline loops: CDR1 SGHRS, CDR2 YFSETQ. CDR3 nucleotide sequence: TGCGCCAGCAGCTCCGCCGGGGAGACCCAGTACTTC. Amino acids: CASSSAGETQYF.

The gene calls are TRBV6-5 and TRBJ2-7, with D possibly TRBD1 on 6 matching bases. V was cut by 6 bases and J by 1 base, with 10 bases left in between. The CDR3 covers 13 residues. Germline V gene sequence: CDR1 MNHEY, CDR2 SVGAGI. The CDR3 loop reads CASSSRGSYEQYF. CDR3 DNA sequence: TGTGCCAGCAGCTCCAGGGGATCCTACGAGCAGTACTTC.

V and J are TRBV5-6 and TRBJ1-5; D may be TRBD1 (5 bases). Germline-derived CDR1 and CDR2 are SGHDT and YYEEEE. The CDR3 runs to 14 residues. Trimming removed 5 bases from V and 3 bases from J, with 12 bases in between. Written as DNA, the CDR3 is TGTGCCAGCAGTTTGAGGGGCCCCAATCAGCCCCAGCATTTT. Its translation: CASSLRGPNQPQHF. Complete variable domain (other parts from reference TRBV5-6 and TRBJ1-5): DAGVTQSPTHLIKTRGQQVTLRCSPKSGHDTVSWYQQALGQGPQFIFQYYEEEERQRGNFPDRFSGHQFPNYSSELNVNALLLGDSALYLCASSLRGPNQPQHFGDGTRLSIL.

A note on this clone: Different DNA sequences within this sample yield the same CDR3. The gene calls are TRBV29-1 and TRBJ2-2; 12 bases match TRBD2. The germline V gene has CDR1 SQVTM and CDR2 ANQGSEA. V lost 6 bases, J lost 1 base, and 3 bases stayed unmatched. CDR3 length equals 15 residues. The CDR3 is CSVVLAGGNTGELFF. In DNA form, the CDR3 reads TGCAGCGTAGTACTAGCGGGGGGGAACACCGGGGAGCTGTTTTTT.

Here the CDR3 DNA reads TGTGCCAGCAGTCATAGGGGGAGGGGTGAGCAGTTCTTC. It is translated as CASSHRGRGEQFF. V usage is TRBV6-5 and J usage is TRBJ2-1; perhaps TRBD2 as D (7 bases). This CDR3 comprises 13 residues. Trimming removed 5 bases at V and 9 bases at J, with 14 bases between. CDR1 is MNHEY and CDR2 is SVGAGI in the germline V gene.

The gene calls are TRBV5-4 and TRBJ2-1; 9 bases line up with TRBD2. Germline V lookup: CDR1 SGHNT, CDR2 YYREEE (reference sequence). J gave up 6 bases and V 4 bases, and 11 bases lay outside the gene matches. The CDR3 is 16 residues long. The CDR3 coding sequence is TGTGCCAGCAGCCCCCCCGGCGGGAGGGCCGTCAATGAGCAGTTCTTC. This codes for CASSPPGGRAVNEQFF.

V and J are TRBV4-1 and TRBJ2-5; 11 positions match TRBD2. Germline CDR1 MGHRA, CDR2 YSYEKL. With 0 bases clipped from V and 5 bases from J, the junction kept 14 bases outside the gene matches. The CDR3 extends over 19 amino acids. CDR3 nucleotides: TGCGCCAGCAGCCAAGATATGATAGCGGGAGGGCCGAATTGGGAGACCCAGTACTTC. This encodes CASSQDMIAGGPNWETQYF.

The chain uses TRBV9 and TRBJ2-1, with 11 positions matching TRBD2. This CDR3 spans 15 amino acids. CDR1 and CDR2 from the germline V gene are SGDLS and YYNGEE. V was pared by 0 bases and J by 5 bases, with 1 base of the junction left unmatched. CDR3 nucleotide sequence: TGTGCCAGCAGCGTAGTGACTAGCGGGGACAATGAGCAGTTCTTC. Protein sequence: CASSVVTSGDNEQFF.

The chain recombines TRBV27 with TRBJ2-5, with D unclear. The CDR3 extends over 15 amino acids. In germline, CDR1 is MNHEY, CDR2 SMNVEV (reference sequence). The V and J ends lost 5 bases and 0 bases respectively, with 13 bases between them. CDR3 loop: CASSRRLWYQETQYF. The CDR3, as DNA: TGTGCCAGCAGTAGGCGGCTCTGGTACCAAGAGACCCAGTACTTC.

The chain carries TRBV6-6 and TRBJ1-1; D is uncertain. The CDR3 totals 14 residues. CDR1 and CDR2 from the germline V gene are MNHNY and SVGAGI (reference sequence). Trimming took off 0 bases at V and 4 bases at J, with 9 bases between the two ends. CDR3 protein: CASSYSTSATEAFF. The DNA of the CDR3 is TGTGCCAGCAGTTACTCGACATCGGCCACTGAAGCTTTCTTT.

This clone is a singleton in its sample. CDR3 protein: CATSVSYVGTSPLGTDTQYF. The CDR3 nucleotides read TGTGCCACCAGTGTTTCATACGTGGGGACTAGTCCACTTGGCACAGATACGCAGTATTTT. V is TRBV24-1 and J is TRBJ2-3, with 8 bases lining up with TRBD2. V gave up 5 bases and J gave up 1 base; unmatched junction bases: 19. The length of the CDR3 is 20 residues. The V gene's germline CDR1 is KGHDR and CDR2 SFDVKD.

The genes are TRBV19 and TRBJ2-7; 10 nucleotides agree with TRBD1. Germline V gene lookup returns CDR1 LNHDA and CDR2 SQIVND (reference sequence). There are 13 residues in the CDR3. The junction had 2 bases not matched to a gene; V was cut back by 8 bases and J by 1 base. CDR3 nucleotides: TGTGCCAGTGGGACAGGGGTTTCCTACGAGCAGTACTTC. It specifies CASGTGVSYEQYF.

The table lists this clone with a count of one. The V and J genes are TRBV19 and TRBJ2-1; maybe TRBD1 (6 bases). The CDR3 runs to 16 residues. Germline V gives CDR1 LNHDA, CDR2 SQIVND (reference sequence). Trimming left V 6 bases short and J 5 bases short, with 20 bases between. CDR3 bases: TGTGCCAGTAGCCAAAGGATCCGCAGGGGTCACAATGAGCAGTTCTTC. It encodes CASSQRIRRGHNEQFF.

V usage is TRBV3-1 (or the pseudogene TRBV3-2) and J usage is TRBJ2-5; D remains unclear. Looked up from germline, CDR1 is LGHDT and CDR2 is YNNKEL (reference sequence). This CDR3 is 11 amino acids long. V lost 3 bases, J lost 7 bases, and 6 bases lay in between. The CDR3 DNA is TGTGCCAGCAGCCAGTCAATGACCCAGTACTTC. Encoded protein: CASSQSMTQYF.

V is TRBV6-2 or TRBV6-3 and J is TRBJ2-3, with TRBD2 identical over 9 bases. The germline CDR1 and CDR2 sequences are MNHEY and SVGEGT. The CDR3 sequence is 16 residues long. V shed 2 bases, J shed 3 bases, and the junction held 6 bases outside the gene matches. DNA for the CDR3: TGTGCCAGCAGTTACGATTTAGGACTAGCGACAGATACGCAGTATTTT. Encoded protein: CASSYDLGLATDTQYF.

This clone was observed a single time. The chain has TRBV5-5 and TRBJ1-5; D is undetermined. Germline CDR1 reads SGHKS; CDR2 reads YYEKEE (reference sequence). This CDR3 has 13 residues. The germline V and J ends were trimmed by 4 bases and 3 bases, with 8 bases remaining between them. The CDR3 sequence: CASSPHHNQPQHF. The DNA for the CDR3 is TGTGCCAGCAGCCCACACCACAATCAGCCCCAGCATTTT.

The rearrangement uses TRBV19 and TRBJ2-5, with D tentatively TRBD2 (5 bases). Germline V lookup: CDR1 LNHDA, CDR2 SQIVND (reference sequence). V was cut by 6 bases and J by 5 bases, with 13 bases left in between. CDR3 length: 13 residues. In DNA, the CDR3 is TGTGCCAGTAGCGGGAATCTGGTGGAGACCCAGTACTTC. It translates to CASSGNLVETQYF.

The gene calls are TRBV29-1 and TRBJ2-2; a possible D gene is TRBD1 (5 bases). The germline gives CDR1 SQVTM, CDR2 ANQGSEA. Trimming removed 2 bases at V and 2 bases at J, with 9 bases between. CDR3 size: 14 residues. The CDR3 region has the DNA TGCAGCGTTGAAAGGGGCATTAACACCGGGGAGCTGTTTTTT. It specifies CSVERGINTGELFF.

The chain is built from TRBV29-1 and TRBJ1-2; weak D call: TRBD1 (5 bases). Germline V gives CDR1 SQVTM, CDR2 ANQGSEA. The CDR3 is 14 amino acids. V dropped 6 bases and J dropped 3 bases, with 17 bases sitting between them. CDR3 nucleotides: TGCAGCGTGGCCAATTTACAGGATTACTATGGCTACACCTTC. Translating gives CSVANLQDYYGYTF.

This chain connects TRBV5-6 to TRBJ2-7; 9 bases line up with TRBD1. The CDR3 loop spans 16 amino acids. Trimming removed 0 bases from V and 4 bases from J; junction bases left unmatched: 8. Germline V gives CDR1 SGHDT, CDR2 YYEEEE. CDR3 bases: TGTGCCAGCAGCTTGGCCTCGACAGGGGGTGCTTACGAGCAGTACTTC. Residues: CASSLASTGGAYEQYF.

The chain carries TRBV24-1 and TRBJ2-5, with 12 bases identical to TRBD2. V was pared by 5 bases and J by 3 bases, with 3 bases of the junction left unmatched. Germline values: CDR1 KGHDR, CDR2 SFDVKD. This CDR3 comprises 15 residues. CDR3 sequence: CATSGTSGNKETQYF. CDR3 nucleotides: TGTGCCACCAGTGGGACTAGCGGGAATAAAGAGACCCAGTACTTC.

V gene TRBV18 combines with J gene TRBJ2-5, with 9 bases aligning to TRBD2. CDR3 length: 15 amino acids. In germline, CDR1 is KGHSH, CDR2 LQKENI. The trim removed 3 bases at V and 2 bases at J, leaving 4 bases unmatched. This CDR3 is CASSPRLADQETQYF. DNA of the CDR3: TGTGCCAGCTCACCGAGACTAGCGGATCAAGAGACCCAGTACTTC.

The V call is TRBV7-3, the J call TRBJ2-1, with D tentatively TRBD1 (7 bases). The V end was cut by 0 bases, the J end by 8 bases, with 14 bases between. The CDR3 runs to 15 residues. CDR1 is SGHTA and CDR2 is FQGTGA in the germline V gene. CDR3 amino acids: CASSLTAGGGDEQFF. CDR3 nucleotides: TGTGCCAGCAGCTTAACCGCAGGGGGAGGAGATGAGCAGTTCTTC.